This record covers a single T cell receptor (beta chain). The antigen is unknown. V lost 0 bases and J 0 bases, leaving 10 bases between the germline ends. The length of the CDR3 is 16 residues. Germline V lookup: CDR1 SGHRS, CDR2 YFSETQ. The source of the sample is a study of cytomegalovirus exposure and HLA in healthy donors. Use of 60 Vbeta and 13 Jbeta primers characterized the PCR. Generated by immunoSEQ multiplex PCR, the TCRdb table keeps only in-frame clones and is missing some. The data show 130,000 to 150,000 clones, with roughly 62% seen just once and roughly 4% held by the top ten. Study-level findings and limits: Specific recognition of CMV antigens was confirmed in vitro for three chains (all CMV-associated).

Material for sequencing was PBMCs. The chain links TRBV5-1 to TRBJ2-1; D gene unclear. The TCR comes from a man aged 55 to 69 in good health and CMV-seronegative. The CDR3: CASSLAIRGSYNEQFF. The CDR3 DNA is TGCGCCAGCAGCTTGGCCATCAGAGGCTCCTACAATGAGCAGTTCTTC.